This TCR beta chain was observed in a study of T-cell memory formation after mild COVID-19. The germline V gene has CDR1 SGHRS and CDR2 YFSETQ. Trimming took off 4 bases at V and 4 bases at J, with 12 bases between the two ends. The CDR3 is 14 residues long. TCRdb processed the 5' RACE reads anew with MiXCR; each CDR3 protein has one entry. The sample carries fewer than 600,000 distinct CDR3 sequences, roughly 21% recorded once. The V call is TRBV5-1, the J call TRBJ1-3; D is ambiguous. The specimen was PBMCs or a T cell subset sorted from them (not recorded which). This clonotype was obtained from an adult woman who had mild COVID-19 (a few samples of this study predate the infection). Cell type and time point are not known. The CDR3 region is CASSLDSWGNTIYF. In nucleotides, the CDR3 is TGCGCCAGCAGCCTGGATTCGTGGGGAAACACCATATATTTT.